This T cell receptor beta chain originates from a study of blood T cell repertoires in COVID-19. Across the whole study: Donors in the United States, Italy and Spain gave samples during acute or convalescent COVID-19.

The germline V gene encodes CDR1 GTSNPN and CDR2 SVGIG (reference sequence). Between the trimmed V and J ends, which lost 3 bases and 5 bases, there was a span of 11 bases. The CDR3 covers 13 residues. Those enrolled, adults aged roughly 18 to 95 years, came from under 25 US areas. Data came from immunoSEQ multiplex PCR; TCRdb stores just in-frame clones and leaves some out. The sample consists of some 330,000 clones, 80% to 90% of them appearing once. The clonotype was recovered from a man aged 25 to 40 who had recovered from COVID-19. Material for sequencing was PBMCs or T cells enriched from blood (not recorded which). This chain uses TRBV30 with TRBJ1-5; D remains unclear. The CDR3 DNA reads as TGTGCCTGGAGGGGTGACGGAGATCAGCCCCAGCATTTT. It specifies CAWRGDGDQPQHF. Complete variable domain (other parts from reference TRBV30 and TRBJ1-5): SQTIHQWPATLVQPVGSPLSLECTVEGTSNPNLYWYRQAAGRGLQLLFYSVGIGQISSEVPQNLSASRPQDRQFILSSKKLLLSDSGFYLCAWRGDGDQPQHFGDGTRLSIL.